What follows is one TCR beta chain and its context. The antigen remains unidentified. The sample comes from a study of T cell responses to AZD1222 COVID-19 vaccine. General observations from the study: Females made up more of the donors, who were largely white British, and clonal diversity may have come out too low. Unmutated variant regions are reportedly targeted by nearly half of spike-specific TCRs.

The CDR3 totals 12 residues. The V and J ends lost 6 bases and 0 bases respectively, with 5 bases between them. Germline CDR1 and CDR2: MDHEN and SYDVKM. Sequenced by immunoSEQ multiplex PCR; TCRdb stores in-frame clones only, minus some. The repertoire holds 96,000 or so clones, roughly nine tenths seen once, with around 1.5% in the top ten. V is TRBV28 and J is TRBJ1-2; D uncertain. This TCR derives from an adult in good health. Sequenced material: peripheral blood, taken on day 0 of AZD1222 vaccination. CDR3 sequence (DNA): TGTGCCAGCAGGACTCCTAACTATGGCTACACCTTC. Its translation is CASRTPNYGYTF.